The rows below give T cell receptor beta chains drawn from one sample of a study of identical twins. TCRdb analysed the 5' RACE reads with MiXCR anew, one entry per CDR3 protein. The table has about 210,000 distinct CDR3 sequences, roughly a tenth seen once; the top ten hold approximately 5.1%. Sequencing input: memory (CD45RO+) T cells sorted from blood. Receptors were obtained from a young woman in good health. Each CDR3 is given with its conserved first and last residue. Fields, in order: D gene, J gene, V gene, clone size, CDR3 DNA, CDR3 protein. The D gene is left open where the match is weak. Some rows have no size entry. The others give once, few or many, or a class for an expanded clone.

D: NA
J: TRBJ1-2
V: TRBV10-1
size: many
DNA: TGCGCCAGCAGTGATCGGCAGAACTATGGCTACACCTTC
CDR3: CASSDRQNYGYTF

D: NA
J: TRBJ1-6
V: TRBV2
size: few
DNA: TGTGCCAGCAGTGAACCGCCTGGTAATTCACCCCTCCACTTT
CDR3: CASSEPPGNSPLHF

D: TRBD1
J: TRBJ1-2
V: TRBV7-3
size: few
DNA: TGTGCCAGCAGCGTGACAGGGTCCCGTGGCTACACCTTC
CDR3: CASSVTGSRGYTF

D: TRBD1
J: TRBJ2-7
V: TRBV20-1
size: few
DNA: TGCAGTGCTAGAAACCCCGGGACAGGGGGCCTGGAGCAGTACTTC
CDR3: CSARNPGTGGLEQYF

D: NA
J: TRBJ2-7
V: TRBV12-3/TRBV12-4
size: many
DNA: TGTGCCAGCAGCAATACAGGGTCGTTCTCCTACGAGCAGTACTTC
CDR3: CASSNTGSFSYEQYF

D: TRBD2
J: TRBJ2-2
V: TRBV29-1
size: NA
DNA: TGCAGCGTAACTAGCGGGAGAACGGTCGGGGAGCTGTTTTTT
CDR3: CSVTSGRTVGELFF

D: TRBD1
J: TRBJ1-2
V: TRBV20-1
size: many
DNA: TGCAGTGCTAAGGACAGGGATTGGGGCTACACCTTC
CDR3: CSAKDRDWGYTF

D: NA
J: TRBJ1-5
V: TRBV6-2/TRBV6-3
size: few
DNA: TGTGCCAGCAGTGTACAGGGAAGGGGCAATCAGCCCCAGCATTTT
CDR3: CASSVQGRGNQPQHF

D: TRBD1
J: TRBJ2-1
V: TRBV20-1
size: few
DNA: TGCAGTGCTTTGGGACAGGGGGCCTATAATGAGCAGTTCTTC
CDR3: CSALGQGAYNEQFF

D: NA
J: TRBJ2-3
V: TRBV7-2
size: few
DNA: TGTGCCAGCAGCTTAGTGGGGCCCACAGATACGCAGTATTTT
CDR3: CASSLVGPTDTQYF

D: TRBD2
J: TRBJ2-3
V: TRBV29-1
size: few
DNA: TGCAGCGTTGAAGATTACGGGAGGCAGGCAGATACGCAGTATTTT
CDR3: CSVEDYGRQADTQYF

D: NA
J: TRBJ2-5
V: TRBV5-1
size: NA
DNA: TGCGCCAGCAGCGTCGGACGAGAGACCCAGTACTTC
CDR3: CASSVGRETQYF

D: NA
J: TRBJ2-6
V: TRBV5-6
size: NA
DNA: TGTGCCAGCAGCTTACAGTCTGGGGCCAACGTCCTGACTTTC
CDR3: CASSLQSGANVLTF

D: NA
J: TRBJ1-2
V: TRBV7-2
size: NA
DNA: TGTGCCAGCAGCCCAAGTATTGGGGTCGCTGGCTACACCTTC
CDR3: CASSPSIGVAGYTF

D: NA
J: TRBJ2-1
V: TRBV6-1
size: NA
DNA: TGTGCCAGCACCCGTCCCATCTACAATGAGCAGTTCTTC
CDR3: CASTRPIYNEQFF

D: TRBD1
J: TRBJ1-2
V: TRBV11-3
size: NA
DNA: TGTGCCAGCAGCGCCTTGACAGGGGATACGAGCTACACCTTC
CDR3: CASSALTGDTSYTF

D: TRBD1
J: TRBJ1-5
V: TRBV11-2
size: NA
DNA: TGTGCCAGCAGCCCGGGGACAGGGCGCGGAAGGCCCCAGCATTTT
CDR3: CASSPGTGRGRPQHF

D: TRBD2
J: TRBJ2-1
V: TRBV6-1
size: NA
DNA: TGTGCCAGCAGTGTCTCTAGCGGGGCAAAAGAGCAGTTCTTC
CDR3: CASSVSSGAKEQFF

D: NA
J: TRBJ1-5
V: TRBV5-1
size: few
DNA: TGCGCCAGCAGCTTTGACTCCGGAGGGCCCCAGCATTTT
CDR3: CASSFDSGGPQHF

D: NA
J: TRBJ2-5
V: TRBV4-3
size: NA
DNA: TGCGCCAGCAGCCAAGTCCAGCAAGAGACCCAGTACTTC
CDR3: CASSQVQQETQYF

D: TRBD2
J: TRBJ2-3
V: TRBV20-1
size: few
DNA: TGCAGTGCTAGATCCCGGACTAGCGGTAGCACAGATACGCAGTATTTT
CDR3: CSARSRTSGSTDTQYF

D: TRBD2
J: TRBJ2-3
V: TRBV29-1
size: NA
DNA: TGCAGCCTAGGACTAGCAACAGATACGCAGTATTTT
CDR3: CSLGLATDTQYF

D: TRBD2
J: TRBJ2-1
V: TRBV13
size: many
DNA: TGTGCCAGCAGCTTACTGGTCCAGCGGGAGATCTTAGAGCAGTTCTTC
CDR3: CASSLLVQREILEQFF

D: TRBD1
J: TRBJ2-2
V: TRBV20-1
size: few
DNA: TGCAGTGCCCGGGACAGAACCACCGGGGAGCTGTTTTTT
CDR3: CSARDRTTGELFF

D: NA
J: TRBJ1-1
V: TRBV11-2
size: few
DNA: TGTGCCAGCAGCCCAGCGGTCTCTGAAGCTTTCTTT
CDR3: CASSPAVSEAFF

D: NA
J: TRBJ2-7
V: TRBV15
size: few
DNA: TGTGCCACCAGCAGAGATCCCTTGCGTGGCGAGCAGTACTTC
CDR3: CATSRDPLRGEQYF

D: TRBD2
J: TRBJ2-2
V: TRBV3-1
size: NA
DNA: TGTGCCAGCAGCCAGGGCGGGAGATCCCCCGGGGAGCTGTTTTTT
CDR3: CASSQGGRSPGELFF

D: NA
J: TRBJ2-2
V: TRBV7-9
size: NA
DNA: TGTGCCAGCAGCCGGGTCACCGCGAACACCGGGGAGCTGTTTTTT
CDR3: CASSRVTANTGELFF

D: NA
J: TRBJ2-1
V: TRBV7-2
size: few
DNA: TGTGCCAGCCCAAGGCCGGGTAGCTCCTACAATGAGCAGTTCTTC
CDR3: CASPRPGSSYNEQFF

D: TRBD2
J: TRBJ2-7
V: TRBV7-2
size: NA
DNA: TGTGCCAGCAGCTCCAGAAGCGGGAGTGGGTACGAGCAGTACTTC
CDR3: CASSSRSGSGYEQYF

D: TRBD2
J: TRBJ2-7
V: TRBV5-6
size: few
DNA: TGTGCCAGCGGGGGACTAGCGGGAGACTACGAGCAGTACTTC
CDR3: CASGGLAGDYEQYF

D: NA
J: TRBJ2-7
V: TRBV5-1
size: NA
DNA: TGCGCCAGCAGGACAGTTGAAGCATCCTACGAGCAGTACTTC
CDR3: CASRTVEASYEQYF

D: NA
J: TRBJ1-1
V: TRBV20-1
size: few
DNA: TGCAGTGCTTCCGGGACAAGAGGCGCCATGAACACTGAAGCTTTCTTT
CDR3: CSASGTRGAMNTEAFF